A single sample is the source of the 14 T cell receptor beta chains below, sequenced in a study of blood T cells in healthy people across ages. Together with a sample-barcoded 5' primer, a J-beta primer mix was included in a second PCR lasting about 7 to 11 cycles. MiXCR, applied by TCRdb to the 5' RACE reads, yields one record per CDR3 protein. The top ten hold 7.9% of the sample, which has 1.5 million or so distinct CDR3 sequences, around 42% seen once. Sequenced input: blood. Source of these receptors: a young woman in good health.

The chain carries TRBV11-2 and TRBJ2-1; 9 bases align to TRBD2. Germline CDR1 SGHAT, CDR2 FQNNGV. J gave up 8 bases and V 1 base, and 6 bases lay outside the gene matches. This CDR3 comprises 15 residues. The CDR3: CASSLGLAGSYEQFF. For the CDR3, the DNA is TGTGCCAGCAGCTTAGGTCTAGCGGGGAGCTATGAGCAGTTCTTC. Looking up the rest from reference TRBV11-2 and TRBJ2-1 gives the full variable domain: EAGVAQSPRYKIIEKRQSVAFWCNPISGHATLYWYQQILGQGPKLLIQFQNNGVVDDSQLPKDRFSAERLKGVDSTLKIQPAKLEDSAVYLCASSLGLAGSYEQFFGPGTRLTVL.

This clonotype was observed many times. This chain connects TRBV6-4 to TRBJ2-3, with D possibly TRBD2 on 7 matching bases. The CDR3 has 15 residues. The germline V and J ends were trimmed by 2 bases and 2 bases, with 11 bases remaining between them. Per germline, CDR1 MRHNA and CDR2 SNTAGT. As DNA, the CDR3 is TGTGCCAGCAGTGACGAGGGGGGGCCCACAGATACGCAGTATTTT. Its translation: CASSDEGGPTDTQYF.

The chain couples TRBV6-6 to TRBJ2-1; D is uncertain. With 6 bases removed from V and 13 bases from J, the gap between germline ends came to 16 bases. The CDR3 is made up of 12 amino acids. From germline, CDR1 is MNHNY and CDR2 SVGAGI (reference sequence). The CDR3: CASRPKQETQFF. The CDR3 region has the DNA TGTGCCAGCAGGCCAAAACAAGAGACCCAGTTCTTC.

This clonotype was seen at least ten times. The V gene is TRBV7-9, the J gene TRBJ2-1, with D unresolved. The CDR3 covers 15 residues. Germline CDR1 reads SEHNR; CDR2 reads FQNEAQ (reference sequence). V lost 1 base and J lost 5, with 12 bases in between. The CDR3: CASSLDGSPNNEQFF. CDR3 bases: TGTGCCAGCAGCTTAGACGGCTCCCCAAACAATGAGCAGTTCTTC.

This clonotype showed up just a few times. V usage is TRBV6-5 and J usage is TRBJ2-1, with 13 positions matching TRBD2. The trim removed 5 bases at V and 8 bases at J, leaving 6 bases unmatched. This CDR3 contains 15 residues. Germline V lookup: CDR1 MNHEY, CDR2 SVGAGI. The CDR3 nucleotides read TGTGCCAGCAGTCAGGGGACTAGCGGGAAGTATGAGCAGTTCTTC. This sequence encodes CASSQGTSGKYEQFF.

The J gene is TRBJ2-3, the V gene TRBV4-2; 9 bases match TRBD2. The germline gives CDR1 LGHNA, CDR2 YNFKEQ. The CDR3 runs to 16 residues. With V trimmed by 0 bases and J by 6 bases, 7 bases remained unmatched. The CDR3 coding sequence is TGTGCCAGCAGCCAAGAGTACGCTAGCGGGGCGGATACGCAGTATTTT. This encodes CASSQEYASGADTQYF.

The CDR3 DNA sequence: TGTGCCACCATGCCCCGGGACAGAGATAATTCACCCCTCCACTTT. It yields the protein CATMPRDRDNSPLHF. This sequence joins TRBV27 and TRBJ1-6, with 7 bases lining up with TRBD1. The germline CDR1 and CDR2 sequences are MNHEY and SMNVEV (reference sequence). This CDR3 contains 15 residues. V was pared by 10 bases and J by 5 bases, with 11 bases of the junction left unmatched.

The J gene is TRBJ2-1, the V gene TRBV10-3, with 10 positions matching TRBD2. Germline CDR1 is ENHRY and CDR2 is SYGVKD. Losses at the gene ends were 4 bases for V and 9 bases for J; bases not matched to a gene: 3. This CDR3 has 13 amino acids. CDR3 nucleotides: TGTGCCATCAGTGGAGGGACTAGCGCTGAGCAGTTCTTC. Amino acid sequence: CAISGGTSAEQFF.

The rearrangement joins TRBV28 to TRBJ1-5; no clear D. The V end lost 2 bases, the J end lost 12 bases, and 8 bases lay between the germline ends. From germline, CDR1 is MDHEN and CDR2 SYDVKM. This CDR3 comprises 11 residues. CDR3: CASSLNSDQHF. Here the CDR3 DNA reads TGTGCCAGCAGTTTAAATTCGGACCAGCATTTT.

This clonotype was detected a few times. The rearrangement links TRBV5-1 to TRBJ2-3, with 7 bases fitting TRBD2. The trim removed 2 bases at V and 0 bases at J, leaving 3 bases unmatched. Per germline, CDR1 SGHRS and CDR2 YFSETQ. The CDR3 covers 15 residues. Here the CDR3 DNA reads TGCGCCAGCAGCTTTGCGGGGGTCAGCACAGATACGCAGTATTTT. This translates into CASSFAGVSTDTQYF.

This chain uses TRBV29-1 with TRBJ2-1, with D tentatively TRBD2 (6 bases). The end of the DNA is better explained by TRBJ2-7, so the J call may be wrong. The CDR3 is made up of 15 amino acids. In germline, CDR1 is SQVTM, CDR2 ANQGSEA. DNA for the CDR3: TGCAGCGTGAAAGGGGTAGCGGAAGCCTACAATGAGCAGTACTTC. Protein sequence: CSVKGVAEAYNEQYF.

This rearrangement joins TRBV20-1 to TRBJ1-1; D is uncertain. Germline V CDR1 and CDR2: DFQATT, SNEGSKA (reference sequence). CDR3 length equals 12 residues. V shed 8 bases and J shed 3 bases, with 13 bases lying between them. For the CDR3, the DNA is TGCAGTCCCATCCAGCCCGACACTGAAGCTTTCTTT. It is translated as CSPIQPDTEAFF.

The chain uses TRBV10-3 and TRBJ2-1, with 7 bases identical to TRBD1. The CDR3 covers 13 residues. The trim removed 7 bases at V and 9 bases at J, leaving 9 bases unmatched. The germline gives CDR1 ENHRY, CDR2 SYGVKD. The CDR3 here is CAITGQAVGEQFF. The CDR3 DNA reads TGTGCCATCACCGGACAGGCCGTAGGTGAGCAGTTCTTC.

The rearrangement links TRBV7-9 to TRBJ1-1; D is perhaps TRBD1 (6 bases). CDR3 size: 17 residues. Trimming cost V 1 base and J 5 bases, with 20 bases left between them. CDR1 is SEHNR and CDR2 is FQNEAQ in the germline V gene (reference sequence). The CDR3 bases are TGTGCCAGCAGCTTAGAGTTTTCGGGGGGCGAATGGACTGAAGCTTTCTTT. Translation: CASSLEFSGGEWTEAFF.